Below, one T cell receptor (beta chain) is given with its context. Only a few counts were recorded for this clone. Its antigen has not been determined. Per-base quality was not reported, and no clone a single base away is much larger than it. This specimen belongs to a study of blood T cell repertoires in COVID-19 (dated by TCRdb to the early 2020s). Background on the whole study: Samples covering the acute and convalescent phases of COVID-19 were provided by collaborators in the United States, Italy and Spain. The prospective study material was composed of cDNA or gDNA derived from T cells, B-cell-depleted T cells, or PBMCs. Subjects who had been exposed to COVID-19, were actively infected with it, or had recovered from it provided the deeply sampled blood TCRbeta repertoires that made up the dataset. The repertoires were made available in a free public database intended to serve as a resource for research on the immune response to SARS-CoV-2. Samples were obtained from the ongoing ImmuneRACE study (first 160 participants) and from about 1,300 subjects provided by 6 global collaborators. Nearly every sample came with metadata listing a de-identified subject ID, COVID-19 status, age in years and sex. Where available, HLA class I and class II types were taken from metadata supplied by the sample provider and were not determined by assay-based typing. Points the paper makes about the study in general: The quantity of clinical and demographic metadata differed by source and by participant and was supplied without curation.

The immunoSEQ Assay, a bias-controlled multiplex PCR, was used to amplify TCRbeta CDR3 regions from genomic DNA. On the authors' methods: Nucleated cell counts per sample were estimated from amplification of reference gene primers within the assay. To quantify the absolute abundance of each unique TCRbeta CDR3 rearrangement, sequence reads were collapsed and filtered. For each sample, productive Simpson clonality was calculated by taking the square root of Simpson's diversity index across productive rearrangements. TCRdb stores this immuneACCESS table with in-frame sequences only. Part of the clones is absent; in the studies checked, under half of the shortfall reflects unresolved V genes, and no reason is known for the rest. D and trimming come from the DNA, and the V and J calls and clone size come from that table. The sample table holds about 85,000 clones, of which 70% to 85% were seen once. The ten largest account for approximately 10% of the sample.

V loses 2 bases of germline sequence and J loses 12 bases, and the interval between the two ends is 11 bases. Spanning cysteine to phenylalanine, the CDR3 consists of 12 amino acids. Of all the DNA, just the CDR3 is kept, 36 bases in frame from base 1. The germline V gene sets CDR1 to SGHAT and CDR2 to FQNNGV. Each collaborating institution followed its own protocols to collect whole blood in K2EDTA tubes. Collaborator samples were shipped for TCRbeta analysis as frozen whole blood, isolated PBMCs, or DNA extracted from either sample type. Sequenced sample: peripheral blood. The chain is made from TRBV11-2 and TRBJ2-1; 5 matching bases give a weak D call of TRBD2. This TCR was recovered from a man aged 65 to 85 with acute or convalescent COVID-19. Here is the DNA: TGTGCCAGCAGCTTACCCGGCGGGCCGCAGTTCTTC. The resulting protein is CASSLPGGPQFF.